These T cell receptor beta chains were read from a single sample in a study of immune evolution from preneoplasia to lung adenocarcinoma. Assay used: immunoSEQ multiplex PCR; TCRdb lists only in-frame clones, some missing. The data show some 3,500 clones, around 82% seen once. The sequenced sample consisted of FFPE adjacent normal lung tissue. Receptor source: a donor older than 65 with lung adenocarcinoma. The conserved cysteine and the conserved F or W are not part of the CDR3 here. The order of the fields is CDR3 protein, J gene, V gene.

AIRPGDQETQY,TRBJ2-5,TRBV10-3
ASSEGREAITGELF,TRBJ2-2,TRBV2
ASSASWDRVGEKDTQY,TRBJ2-3,TRBV9
ASSVVGLRDTQY,TRBJ2-3,TRBV9
AWMALEKTYEQY,TRBJ2-7,TRBV30
ASSLGGSSTGELF,TRBJ2-2,TRBV11-3
AWSTATRHYEQY,TRBJ2-7,TRBV30
ASRSRTSGYKPGEQY,TRBJ2-7,TRBV2
ASSEVYRNTEAF,TRBJ1-1,TRBV6-1
ASSQDWPSLQPQH,TRBJ1-5,TRBV4-1
ASGYTEAF,TRBJ1-1,TRBV6-1
ASQRGTDTQY,TRBJ2-3,TRBV11-3
ASSGSHKCQSRANVLT,TRBJ2-6,TRBV7-7
ASSQDRTTNTEAF,TRBJ1-1,TRBV4-3
ASSQQETQY,TRBJ2-5,TRBV5-1
SVEGVWGYT,TRBJ1-2,TRBV29-1
ASSADSGYNEQF,TRBJ2-1,TRBV2